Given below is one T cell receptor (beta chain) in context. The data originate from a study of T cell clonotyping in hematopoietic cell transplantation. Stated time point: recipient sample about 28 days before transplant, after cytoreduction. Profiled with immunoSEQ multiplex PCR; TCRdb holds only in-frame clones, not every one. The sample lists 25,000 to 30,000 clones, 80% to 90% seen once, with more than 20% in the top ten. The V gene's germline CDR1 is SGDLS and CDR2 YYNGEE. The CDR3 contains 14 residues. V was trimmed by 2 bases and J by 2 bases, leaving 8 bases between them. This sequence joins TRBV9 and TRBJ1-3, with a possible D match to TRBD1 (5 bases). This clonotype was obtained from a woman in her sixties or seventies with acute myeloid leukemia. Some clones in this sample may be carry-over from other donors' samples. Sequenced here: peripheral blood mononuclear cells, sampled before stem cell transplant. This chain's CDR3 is CASSVQGAGNTIYF. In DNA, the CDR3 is TGTGCCAGCAGCGTCCAAGGGGCTGGAAACACCATATATTTT.